Detailed here is one T cell receptor beta chain. What it binds is unknown. The CDR3 totals 14 residues. Trimming took 0 bases from V and 6 from J, leaving 11 bases between them. Germline loops: CDR1 DFQATT, CDR2 SNEGSKA (reference sequence). This sample was taken from a study of response to subunit inactivated influenza vaccine. Points from the study as a whole: Authors proposed each seasonal influenza vaccination draws in few new T cells.

TCRdb recomputed calls from the RT-PCR reads with MiXCR, one row per CDR3 protein. Here the sample spans 630,000 or so distinct CDR3 sequences, approximately 14% being singletons. Sample: PBMCs from blood, taken about 11 days after vaccination. This receptor was identified in a man aged 45-60 years who received an inactivated influenza vaccine. J is TRBJ1-4 and V is TRBV20-1; D remains ambiguous. The CDR3 is CSARDYMRYEKLFF. CDR3 DNA: TGCAGTGCTAGAGATTACATGCGGTATGAAAAACTGTTTTTT.